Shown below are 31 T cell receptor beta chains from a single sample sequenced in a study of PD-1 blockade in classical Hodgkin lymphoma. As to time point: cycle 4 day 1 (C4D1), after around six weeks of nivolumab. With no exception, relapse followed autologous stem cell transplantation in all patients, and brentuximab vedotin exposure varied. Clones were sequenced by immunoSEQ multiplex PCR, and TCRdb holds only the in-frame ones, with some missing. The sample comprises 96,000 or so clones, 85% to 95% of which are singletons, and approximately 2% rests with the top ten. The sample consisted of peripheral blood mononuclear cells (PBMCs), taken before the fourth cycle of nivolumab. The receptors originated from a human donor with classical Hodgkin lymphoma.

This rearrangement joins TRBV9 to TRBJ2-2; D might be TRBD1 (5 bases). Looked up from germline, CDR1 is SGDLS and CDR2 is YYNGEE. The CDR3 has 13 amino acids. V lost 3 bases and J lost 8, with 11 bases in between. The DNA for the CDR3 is TGTGCCAGCAGCGCCCAGGGCCTAGGGGAGCTGTTTTTT. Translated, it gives CASSAQGLGELFF.

The CDR3 loop reads CASSLPLTGELFF. CDR3 in DNA: TGTGCCAGCAGCTTGCCCCTCACCGGGGAGCTGTTTTTT. The chain carries TRBV5-4 and TRBJ2-2; D call uncertain. This CDR3 comprises 13 residues. The germline CDR1 and CDR2 sequences are SGHNT and YYREEE (reference sequence). Trimming removed 1 base at V and 4 bases at J, with 5 bases between.

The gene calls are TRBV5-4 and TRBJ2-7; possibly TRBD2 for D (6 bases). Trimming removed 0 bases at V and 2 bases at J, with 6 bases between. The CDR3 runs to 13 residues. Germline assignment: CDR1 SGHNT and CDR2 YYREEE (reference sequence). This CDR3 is CASSLGEAYEQYF. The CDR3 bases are TGTGCCAGCAGCTTGGGGGAGGCCTACGAGCAGTACTTC. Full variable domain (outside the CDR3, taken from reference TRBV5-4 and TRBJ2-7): ETGVTQSPTHLIKTRGQQVTLRCSSQSGHNTVSWYQQALGQGPQFIFQYYREEENGRGNFPPRFSGLQFPNYSSELNVNALELDDSALYLCASSLGEAYEQYFGPGTRLTVT.

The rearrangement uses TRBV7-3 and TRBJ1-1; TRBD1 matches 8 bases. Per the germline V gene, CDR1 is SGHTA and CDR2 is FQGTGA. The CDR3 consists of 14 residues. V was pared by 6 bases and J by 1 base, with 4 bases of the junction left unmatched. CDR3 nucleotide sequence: TGTGCCAGCAGACCCGGGACAGGGAACACTGAAGCTTTCTTT. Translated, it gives CASRPGTGNTEAFF.

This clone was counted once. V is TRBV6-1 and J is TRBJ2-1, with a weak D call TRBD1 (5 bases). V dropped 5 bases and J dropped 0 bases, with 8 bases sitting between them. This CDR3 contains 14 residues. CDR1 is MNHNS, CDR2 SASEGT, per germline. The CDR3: CASSQGISYNEQFF. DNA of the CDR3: TGTGCCAGCAGTCAGGGAATCTCCTACAATGAGCAGTTCTTC.

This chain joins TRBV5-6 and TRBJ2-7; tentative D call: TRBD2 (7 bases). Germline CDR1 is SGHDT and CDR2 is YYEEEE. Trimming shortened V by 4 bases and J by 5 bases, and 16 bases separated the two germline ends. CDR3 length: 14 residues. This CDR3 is CASSLQGGYNEQYF. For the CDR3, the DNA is TGTGCCAGCAGCCTACAGGGAGGGTACAACGAGCAGTACTTC.

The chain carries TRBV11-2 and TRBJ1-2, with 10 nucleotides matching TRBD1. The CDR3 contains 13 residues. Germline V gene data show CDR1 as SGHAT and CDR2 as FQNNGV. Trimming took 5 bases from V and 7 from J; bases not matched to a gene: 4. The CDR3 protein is CASSLGQGIGYTF. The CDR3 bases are TGTGCCAGCAGCCTGGGACAGGGGATTGGCTACACCTTC.

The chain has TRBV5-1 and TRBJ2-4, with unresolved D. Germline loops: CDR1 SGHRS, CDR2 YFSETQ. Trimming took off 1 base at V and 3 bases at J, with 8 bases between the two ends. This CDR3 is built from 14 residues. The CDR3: CASSLPDGKNIQYF. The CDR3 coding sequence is TGCGCCAGCAGCTTGCCGGACGGCAAAAACATTCAGTACTTC. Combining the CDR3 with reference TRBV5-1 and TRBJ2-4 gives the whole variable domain KAGVTQTPRYLIKTRGQQVTLSCSPISGHRSVSWYQQTPGQGLQFLFEYFSETQRNKGNFPGRFSGRQFSNSRSEMNVSTLELGDSALYLCASSLPDGKNIQYFGAGTRLSVL.

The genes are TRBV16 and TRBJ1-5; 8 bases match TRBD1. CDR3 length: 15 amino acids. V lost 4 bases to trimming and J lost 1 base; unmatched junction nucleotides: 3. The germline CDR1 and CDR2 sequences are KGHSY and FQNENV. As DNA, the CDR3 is TGTGCCAGCAGCCCAACAGGGGGGAGCAATCAGCCCCAGCATTTT. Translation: CASSPTGGSNQPQHF.

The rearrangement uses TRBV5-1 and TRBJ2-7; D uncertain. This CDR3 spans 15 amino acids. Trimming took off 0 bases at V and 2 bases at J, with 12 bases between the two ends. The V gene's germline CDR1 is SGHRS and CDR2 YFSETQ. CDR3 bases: TGCGCCAGCAGCTTGGCTGGGCTCCAACCCTACGAGCAGTACTTC. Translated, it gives CASSLAGLQPYEQYF.

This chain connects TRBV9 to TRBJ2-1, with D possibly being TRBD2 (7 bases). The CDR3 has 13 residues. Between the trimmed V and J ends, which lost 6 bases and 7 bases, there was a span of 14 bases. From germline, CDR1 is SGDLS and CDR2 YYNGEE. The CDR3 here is CASNNREGNEQFF. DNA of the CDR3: TGTGCCAGCAACAACAGGGAGGGAAATGAGCAGTTCTTC.

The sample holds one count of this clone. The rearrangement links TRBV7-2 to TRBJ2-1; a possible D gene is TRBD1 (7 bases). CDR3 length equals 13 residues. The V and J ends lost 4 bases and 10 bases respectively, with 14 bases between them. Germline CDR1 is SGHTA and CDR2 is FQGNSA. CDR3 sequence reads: CASSSETGREQFF. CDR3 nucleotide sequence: TGTGCCAGCAGCTCAGAGACAGGGAGGGAGCAGTTCTTC.

CDR3 amino acids: CASSARESYEQYF. In DNA, the CDR3 is TGCGCCAGCAGCGCAAGGGAGTCCTACGAGCAGTACTTC. The V gene is TRBV4-1, the J gene TRBJ2-7; possibly TRBD2 for D (5 bases). V shed 5 bases and J shed 1 base, with 9 bases lying between them. Germline CDR1 reads MGHRA; CDR2 reads YSYEKL. The CDR3 length is 13 residues.

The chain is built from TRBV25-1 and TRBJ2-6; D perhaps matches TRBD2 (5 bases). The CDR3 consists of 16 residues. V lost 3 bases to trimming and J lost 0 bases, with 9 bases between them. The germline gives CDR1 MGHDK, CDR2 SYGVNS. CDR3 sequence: CASSDSGSSGANVLTF. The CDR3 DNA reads TGTGCCAGCAGTGATTCGGGGAGCTCTGGGGCCAACGTCCTGACTTTC. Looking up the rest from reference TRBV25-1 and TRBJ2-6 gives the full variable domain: EADIYQTPRYLVIGTGKKITLECSQTMGHDKMYWYQQDPGMELHLIHYSYGVNSTEKGDLSSESTVSRIRTEHFPLTLESARPSHTSQYLCASSDSGSSGANVLTFGAGSRLTVL.

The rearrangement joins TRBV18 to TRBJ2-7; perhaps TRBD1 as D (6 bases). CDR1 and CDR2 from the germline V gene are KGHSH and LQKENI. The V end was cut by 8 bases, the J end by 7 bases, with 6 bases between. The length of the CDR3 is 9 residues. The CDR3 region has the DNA TGTGCCAGCGGGACAGAGCAGTACTTC. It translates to CASGTEQYF.

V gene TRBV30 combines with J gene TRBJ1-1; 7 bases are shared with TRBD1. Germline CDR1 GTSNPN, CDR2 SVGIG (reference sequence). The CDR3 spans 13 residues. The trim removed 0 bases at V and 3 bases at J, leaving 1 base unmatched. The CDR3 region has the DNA TGTGCCTGGAGTGTACAGGGGTACACTGAAGCTTTCTTT. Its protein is CAWSVQGYTEAFF. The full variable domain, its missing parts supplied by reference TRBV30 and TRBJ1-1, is SQTIHQWPATLVQPVGSPLSLECTVEGTSNPNLYWYRQAAGRGLQLLFYSVGIGQISSEVPQNLSASRPQDRQFILSSKKLLLSDSGFYLCAWSVQGYTEAFFGQGTRLTVV.

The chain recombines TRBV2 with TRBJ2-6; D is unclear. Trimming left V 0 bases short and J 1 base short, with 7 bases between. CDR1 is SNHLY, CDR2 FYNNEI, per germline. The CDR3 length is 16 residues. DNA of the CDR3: TGTGCCAGCAGTGAAGCGTTAAAATCTGGGGCCAACGTCCTGACTTTC. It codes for CASSEALKSGANVLTF.

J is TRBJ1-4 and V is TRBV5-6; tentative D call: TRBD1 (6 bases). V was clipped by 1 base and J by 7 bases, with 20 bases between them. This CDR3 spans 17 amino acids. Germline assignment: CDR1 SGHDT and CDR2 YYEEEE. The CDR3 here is CASSLSKRTGRLEKLFF. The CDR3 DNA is TGTGCCAGCAGCTTGTCTAAGCGTACAGGGAGGCTTGAAAAACTGTTTTTT.

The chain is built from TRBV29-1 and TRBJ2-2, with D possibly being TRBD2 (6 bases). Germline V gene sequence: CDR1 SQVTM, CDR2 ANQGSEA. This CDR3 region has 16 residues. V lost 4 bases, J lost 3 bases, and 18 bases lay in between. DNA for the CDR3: TGCAGCGTTGGTGGACGGGAGAAGAGTGACACCGGGGAGCTGTTTTTT. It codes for CSVGGREKSDTGELFF.

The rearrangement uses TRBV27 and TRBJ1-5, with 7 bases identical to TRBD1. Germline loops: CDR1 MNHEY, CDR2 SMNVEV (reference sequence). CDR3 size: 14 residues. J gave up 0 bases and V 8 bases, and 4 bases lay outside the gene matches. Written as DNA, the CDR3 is TGTGCCAGCGCGACAGGGAATAGCAATCAGCCCCAGCATTTT. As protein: CASATGNSNQPQHF.

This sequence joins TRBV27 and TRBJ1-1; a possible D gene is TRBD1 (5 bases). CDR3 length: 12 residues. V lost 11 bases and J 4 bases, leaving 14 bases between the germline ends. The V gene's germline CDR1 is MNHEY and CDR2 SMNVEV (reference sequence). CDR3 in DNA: TGTGCCGACGGGGCGGGGGGCACTGAAGCTTTCTTT. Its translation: CADGAGGTEAFF.

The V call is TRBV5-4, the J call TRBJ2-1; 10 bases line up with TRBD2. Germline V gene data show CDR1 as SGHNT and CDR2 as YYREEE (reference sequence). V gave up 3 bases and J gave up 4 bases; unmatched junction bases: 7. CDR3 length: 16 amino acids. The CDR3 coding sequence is TGTGCCAGCAGCTCTCGGACTAGCGGAGATTACAATGAGCAGTTCTTC. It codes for CASSSRTSGDYNEQFF. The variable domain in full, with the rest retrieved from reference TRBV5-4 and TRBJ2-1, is ETGVTQSPTHLIKTRGQQVTLRCSSQSGHNTVSWYQQALGQGPQFIFQYYREEENGRGNFPPRFSGLQFPNYSSELNVNALELDDSALYLCASSSRTSGDYNEQFFGPGTRLTVL.

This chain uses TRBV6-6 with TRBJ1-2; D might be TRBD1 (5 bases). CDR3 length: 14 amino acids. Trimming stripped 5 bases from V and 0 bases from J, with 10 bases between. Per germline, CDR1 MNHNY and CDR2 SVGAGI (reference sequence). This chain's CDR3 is CASSAGGTNYGYTF. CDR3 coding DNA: TGTGCCAGCAGTGCCGGGGGGACTAACTATGGCTACACCTTC.

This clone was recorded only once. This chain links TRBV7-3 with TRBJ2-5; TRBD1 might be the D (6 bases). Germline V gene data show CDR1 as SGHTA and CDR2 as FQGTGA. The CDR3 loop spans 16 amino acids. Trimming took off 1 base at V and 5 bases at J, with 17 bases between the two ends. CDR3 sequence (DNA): TGTGCCAGCAGCTTAAGGGGGCCAAGCGCAAGGGAGACCCAGTACTTC. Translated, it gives CASSLRGPSARETQYF.

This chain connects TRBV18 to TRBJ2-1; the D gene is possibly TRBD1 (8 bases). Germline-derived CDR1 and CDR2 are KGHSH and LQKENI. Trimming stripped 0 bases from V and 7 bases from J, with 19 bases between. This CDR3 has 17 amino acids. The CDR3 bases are TGTGCCAGCTCACCACCAATTCTGGACAGGGAGGGAAATGAGCAGTTCTTC. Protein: CASSPPILDREGNEQFF.

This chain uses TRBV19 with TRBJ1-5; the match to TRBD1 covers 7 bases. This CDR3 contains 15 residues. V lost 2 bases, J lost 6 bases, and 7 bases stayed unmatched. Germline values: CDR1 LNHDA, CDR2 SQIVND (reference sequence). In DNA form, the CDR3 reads TGTGCCAGTAGTATATTAAGGGACAGCCCTCAGCCCCAGCATTTT. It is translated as CASSILRDSPQPQHF.

This CDR3 is CASTGGQGAYRIEAFF. The DNA for the CDR3 is TGTGCCAGCACCGGTGGACAGGGGGCATATAGGATTGAAGCTTTCTTT. The chain carries TRBV28 and TRBJ1-1; 11 nucleotides align to TRBD1. The CDR3 spans 16 residues. Germline CDR1 is MDHEN and CDR2 is SYDVKM. Unmatched junction bases numbered 14, after V lost 7 bases and J lost 7 bases.

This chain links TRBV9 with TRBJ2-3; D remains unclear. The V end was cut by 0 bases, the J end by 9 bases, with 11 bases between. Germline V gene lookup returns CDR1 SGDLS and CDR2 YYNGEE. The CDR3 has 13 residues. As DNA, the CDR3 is TGTGCCAGCAGCGTAGGTGGCTCCCTAACGCAGTATTTT. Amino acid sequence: CASSVGGSLTQYF.

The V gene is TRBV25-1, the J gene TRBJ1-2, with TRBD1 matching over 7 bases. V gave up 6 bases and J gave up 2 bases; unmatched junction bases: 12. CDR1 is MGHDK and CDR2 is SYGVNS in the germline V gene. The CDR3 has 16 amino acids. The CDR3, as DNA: TGTGCCAGCAGCGGAGGAAACCAGGGGGTCAACTATGGCTACACCTTC. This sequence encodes CASSGGNQGVNYGYTF.

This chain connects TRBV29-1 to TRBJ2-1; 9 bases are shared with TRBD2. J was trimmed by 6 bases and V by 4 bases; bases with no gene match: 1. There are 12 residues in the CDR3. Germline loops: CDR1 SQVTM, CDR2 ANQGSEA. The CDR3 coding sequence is TGCAGCGTTGGGGGACTAGCCAATGAGCAGTTCTTC. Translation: CSVGGLANEQFF.

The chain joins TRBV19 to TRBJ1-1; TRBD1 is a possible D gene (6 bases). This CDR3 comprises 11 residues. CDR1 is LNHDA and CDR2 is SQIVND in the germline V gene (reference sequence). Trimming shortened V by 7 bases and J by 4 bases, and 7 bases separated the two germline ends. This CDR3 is CASKGVTEAFF. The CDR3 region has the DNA TGTGCCAGTAAGGGGGTCACTGAAGCTTTCTTT.